Listed here are 8 T cell receptor beta chains from one sample, sequenced in a study of identical twins. TCRdb called the 5' RACE reads again in MiXCR, with one record for every CDR3 protein. The table has 690,000 or so distinct CDR3 sequences, 8.5% to 9.5% seen once; the top ten hold around 0.98%. These data also featured in a second study, about yellow fever vaccine responses in identical twins.

Sequencing was carried out using PBMCs. These receptors all stem from a young woman in good health.

This chain uses TRBV15 with TRBJ2-1; possibly TRBD2 for D (6 bases). Per the germline V gene, CDR1 is LNHNV and CDR2 is YYDKDF (reference sequence). This CDR3 region has 16 residues. V lost 0 bases, J lost 2 bases, and 11 bases lay in between. The CDR3 nucleotides read TGTGCCACCAGCAGAGAAGGCGGGGAGACCTACAATGAGCAGTTCTTC. It is translated as CATSREGGETYNEQFF.

In this sample, this clonotype turned up many times. DNA of the CDR3: TGTGCCACCAGGGGACCACTAGAATCGAATGAGCAGTTCTTC. Its protein is CATRGPLESNEQFF. The chain employs TRBV24-1 and TRBJ2-1; tentatively, D is TRBD1 or TRBD2 (5 bases each). Germline V gene lookup returns CDR1 KGHDR and CDR2 SFDVKD. Between the trimmed V and J ends, which lost 7 bases and 7 bases, there was a span of 16 bases. This CDR3 contains 14 residues.

This clonotype was counted at least ten times. The chain recombines TRBV12-5 with TRBJ2-7, with 7 bases identical to TRBD1. The CDR3 is 16 residues long. Germline loops: CDR1 LGHNT, CDR2 FRNRAP. V lost 0 bases to trimming and J lost 2 bases; unmatched junction nucleotides: 7. This chain's CDR3 is CASGLVVGTEPYEQYF. The CDR3 DNA reads TGTGCTAGTGGTTTGGTAGTGGGGACAGAACCCTACGAGCAGTACTTC.

Here the CDR3 reads CSAETYTGELFF. As DNA, the CDR3 is TGCAGTGCTGAGACATACACCGGGGAGCTGTTTTTT. The chain couples TRBV20-1 to TRBJ2-2; D remains ambiguous. Germline assignment: CDR1 DFQATT and CDR2 SNEGSKA (reference sequence). The CDR3 length is 12 residues. V was clipped by 5 bases and J by 3 bases, with 7 bases between them.

There are a few counts of this clonotype. V gene TRBV7-2 combines with J gene TRBJ2-5; 7 bases are shared with TRBD2. This CDR3 contains 14 residues. The V and J ends lost 4 bases and 9 bases, in that order; junction bases with no gene match: 11. The germline gives CDR1 SGHTA, CDR2 FQGNSA. The CDR3 DNA sequence: TGTGCCAGCAGCTCCGACGGGAGGCTGCCGGCCCAGTACTTC. Its translation: CASSSDGRLPAQYF.

This clonotype was counted between two and nine times. The rearrangement uses TRBV20-1 and TRBJ2-1; TRBD1 matches 9 bases. The CDR3 is 15 residues long. Germline assignment: CDR1 DFQATT and CDR2 SNEGSKA (reference sequence). V shed 1 base, J shed 8 bases, and the junction held 9 bases outside the gene matches. The CDR3 coding sequence is TGCAGTGCTAGAGCCCGGGACAGGGAGTTCCATGAGCAGTTCTTC. Its translation: CSARARDREFHEQFF.

This clonotype was counted only a few times. This rearrangement joins TRBV7-9 to TRBJ1-2, with D unclear. This CDR3 contains 14 residues. Germline V gene lookup returns CDR1 SEHNR and CDR2 FQNEAQ (reference sequence). The V end was cut by 6 bases, the J end by 0 bases, with 11 bases between. The CDR3 DNA sequence: TGTGCCAGCAGTGTCCGACAAGCTAACTATGGCTACACCTTC. This codes for CASSVRQANYGYTF. Full variable domain (outside the CDR3, taken from reference TRBV7-9 and TRBJ1-2): DTGVSQNPRHKITKRGQNVTFRCDPISEHNRLYWYRQTLGQGPEFLTYFQNEAQLEKSRLLSDRFSAERPKGSFSTLEIQRTEQGDSAMYLCASSVRQANYGYTFGSGTRLTVV.

This clonotype was observed a few times. The chain is built from TRBV20-1 and TRBJ2-7, with D maybe TRBD2 (6 bases). The CDR3 has 13 residues. V was pared by 5 bases and J by 3 bases, with 14 bases between. The germline gives CDR1 DFQATT, CDR2 SNEGSKA (reference sequence). This CDR3 is CSALASESYEQYF. In DNA form, the CDR3 reads TGCAGTGCTCTGGCTAGCGAGAGCTACGAGCAGTACTTC.